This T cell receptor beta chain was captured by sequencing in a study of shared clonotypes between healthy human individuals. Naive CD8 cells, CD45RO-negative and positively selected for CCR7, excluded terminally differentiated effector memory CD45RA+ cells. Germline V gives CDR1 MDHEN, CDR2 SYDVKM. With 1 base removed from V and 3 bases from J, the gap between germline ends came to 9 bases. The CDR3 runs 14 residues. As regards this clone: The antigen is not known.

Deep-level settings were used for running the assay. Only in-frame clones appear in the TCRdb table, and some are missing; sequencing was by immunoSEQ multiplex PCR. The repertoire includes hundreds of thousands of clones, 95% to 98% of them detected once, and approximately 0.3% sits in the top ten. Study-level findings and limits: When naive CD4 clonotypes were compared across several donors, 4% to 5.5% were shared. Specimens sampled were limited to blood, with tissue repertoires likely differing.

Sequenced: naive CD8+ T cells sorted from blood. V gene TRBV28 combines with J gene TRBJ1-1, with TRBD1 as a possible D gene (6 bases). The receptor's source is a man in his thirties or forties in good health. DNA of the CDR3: TGTGCCAGCAGTTTATTCAGGGGAGACACTGAAGCTTTCTTT. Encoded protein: CASSLFRGDTEAFF. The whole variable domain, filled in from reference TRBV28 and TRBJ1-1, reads DVKVTQSSRYLVKRTGEKVFLECVQDMDHENMFWYRQDPGLGLRLIYFSYDVKMKEKGDIPEGYSVSREKKERFSLILESASTNQTSMYLCASSLFRGDTEAFFGQGTRLTVV.